Below are 8 T cell receptor beta chains sequenced from a single sample in a study of a mutant IDH1 vaccine in newly diagnosed glioma. Regarding time point: week 47, end of study. One vaccine dose held 300 ug of mutant IDH1 20-mer peptide and came with topical imiquimod. Profiling relied on immunoSEQ multiplex PCR, and the TCRdb table lists in-frame clones only, not all of them. This table holds tens of thousands of clones, roughly 70% found once. Antigens for these TCRs are unknown. This material consisted of PBMCs, taken from a glioma patient whose treatment included an IDH1 peptide vaccine. Receptors originate from a man in his forties with glioma.

This chain links TRBV27 with TRBJ2-1; possible D gene TRBD2, 6 bases. V lost 5 bases, J lost 7 bases, and 15 bases lay in between. The CDR3 length is 14 residues. CDR1 and CDR2 (germline): MNHEY, SMNVEV (reference sequence). The CDR3 nucleotides read TGTGCCAGCAGTACCCCCACGCGGGGAAATGAGCAGTTCTTC. Amino acids: CASSTPTRGNEQFF.

The V call is TRBV28, the J call TRBJ1-4; D uncertain. The germline CDR1 and CDR2 sequences are MDHEN and SYDVKM. V was cut by 7 bases and J by 7 bases, with 22 bases left in between. The CDR3 sequence is 16 residues long. The CDR3, as DNA: TGTGCCAGCACCCCTGGGTCCGGCGGATTACTTGAAAAACTGTTTTTT. It yields the protein CASTPGSGGLLEKLFF. Variable domain in full (rest from reference TRBV28 and TRBJ1-4): DVKVTQSSRYLVKRTGEKVFLECVQDMDHENMFWYRQDPGLGLRLIYFSYDVKMKEKGDIPEGYSVSREKKERFSLILESASTNQTSMYLCASTPGSGGLLEKLFFGSGTQLSVL.

This clone was picked up many times. The chain links TRBV5-1 to TRBJ1-2, with 8 bases fitting TRBD1. The germline V gene has CDR1 SGHRS and CDR2 YFSETQ. V was clipped by 5 bases and J by 6 bases; unmatched bases: 6. There are 13 residues in the CDR3. Here the CDR3 DNA reads TGCGCCAGCAGGGGCGGGACAGGAGATGGCTACACCTTC. This encodes CASRGGTGDGYTF.

The V and J genes are TRBV5-1 and TRBJ1-2; no firm D call. This CDR3 is built from 12 residues. Germline CDR1 and CDR2: SGHRS and YFSETQ. V lost 4 bases and J 7 bases, leaving 11 bases between the germline ends. CDR3 in DNA: TGCGCCAGCAGCCTGGACCAGGTTGGCTACACCTTC. It codes for CASSLDQVGYTF.

This clone was seen more than once but under ten times. J is TRBJ1-1 and V is TRBV20-1; D uncertain. V lost 6 bases to trimming and J lost 1 base, with 6 bases between them. Germline CDR1 reads DFQATT; CDR2 reads SNEGSKA (reference sequence). The CDR3 extends over 11 amino acids. CDR3: CSARENTEAFF. CDR3 coding DNA: TGCAGTGCACGAGAGAACACTGAAGCTTTCTTT.

The rearrangement links TRBV6-5 to TRBJ1-1; TRBD1 aligns across 7 bases. Trimming cost V 7 bases and J 3 bases; bases outside gene matches: 2. Germline CDR1 reads MNHEY; CDR2 reads SVGAGI. CDR3 length: 12 amino acids. CDR3 protein: CASNTGDTEAFF. The CDR3 DNA is TGTGCCAGCAATACAGGGGACACTGAAGCTTTCTTT.

The chain carries TRBV7-9 and TRBJ1-5, with D unresolved. V shed 2 bases and J shed 3 bases, with 5 bases lying between them. The CDR3 extends over 13 amino acids. Germline loops: CDR1 SEHNR, CDR2 FQNEAQ (reference sequence). The CDR3 nucleotides read TGTGCCAGCAGCTTACAGCACAATCAGCCCCAGCATTTT. Protein: CASSLQHNQPQHF.

This rearrangement joins TRBV15 to TRBJ2-1, with 9 bases aligning to TRBD2. V was clipped by 1 base and J by 6 bases; unmatched bases: 4. The CDR3 has 15 amino acids. In germline, CDR1 is LNHNV, CDR2 YYDKDF (reference sequence). The DNA for the CDR3 is TGTGCCACCAGCAGAGTCGCGGGAGGGGTCAATGAGCAGTTCTTC. It translates to CATSRVAGGVNEQFF. Complete variable domain (other parts from reference TRBV15 and TRBJ2-1): DAMVIQNPRYQVTQFGKPVTLSCSQTLNHNVMYWYQQKSSQAPKLLFHYYDKDFNNEADTPDNFQSRRPNTSFCFLDIRSPGLGDTAMYLCATSRVAGGVNEQFFGPGTRLTVL.